One and the same sample provided the 16 T cell receptor beta chains below, sequenced in a study of OX40 agonist ivuxolimab in advanced cancers. Sequenced by immunoSEQ multiplex PCR; TCRdb stores in-frame clones only, minus some. The data show around 29,000 clones, around nine tenths seen once. This material consisted of CD4+ or CD8+ T cells sorted from blood, taken in a trial of the OX40 agonist ivuxolimab. The receptors stem from an adult with an advanced solid tumor such as melanoma, head and neck, liver or kidney cancer.

The chain links TRBV4-1 to TRBJ2-7, with D possibly being TRBD2 (5 bases). This CDR3 region has 13 residues. The V gene lost 4 bases and the J gene lost 3 bases, with 10 bases spanning the gap. CDR1 MGHRA and CDR2 YSYEKL come from the germline V gene. This CDR3 is CASSLRRDYEQYF. DNA of the CDR3: TGCGCCAGCAGCCTTCGACGGGACTACGAGCAGTACTTC.

J is TRBJ1-1 and V is TRBV4-3, with TRBD1 as a possible D gene (6 bases). V gave up 3 bases and J gave up 5 bases, with 31 bases separating them. This CDR3 spans 20 amino acids. Germline loops: CDR1 LGHNA, CDR2 YSLEER. CDR3 DNA sequence: TGCGCCAGCAGCCAGGCCCCCGATGGGGGGGGCGTCGGTTTGGGGACTGAAGCTTTCTTT. Translated: CASSQAPDGGGVGLGTEAFF.

This clone was detected only a few times. The chain employs TRBV27 and TRBJ1-1; possibly TRBD1 for D (6 bases). The CDR3 runs to 14 residues. Germline CDR1 is MNHEY and CDR2 is SMNVEV (reference sequence). The ends were cut back, 8 bases at V and 4 bases at J, with 17 bases in the middle. CDR3 DNA: TGTGCCAGCGCCCTAGAAGGGGGGACCACTGAAGCTTTCTTT. Amino acid sequence: CASALEGGTTEAFF.

This chain connects TRBV4-1 to TRBJ1-2; 11 bases map to TRBD1. V was clipped by 1 base and J by 4 bases; unmatched bases: 5. The CDR3 runs to 16 residues. Germline CDR1 reads MGHRA; CDR2 reads YSYEKL. The CDR3 DNA reads TGCGCCAGCAGCCAAGGGGGGACAGGGGGATTCTATGGCTACACCTTC. Translated: CASSQGGTGGFYGYTF.

Points on this clone: This sample also contains other DNA sequences that code for the same CDR3. CDR3 sequence: CASSYSRASGYTF. In DNA form, the CDR3 reads TGTGCCAGCAGTTACTCGAGGGCAAGTGGCTACACCTTC. The genes are TRBV6-5 and TRBJ1-2; the D is unclear. With 0 bases removed from V and 7 bases from J, the gap between germline ends came to 9 bases. Germline assignment: CDR1 MNHEY and CDR2 SVGAGI. CDR3 length equals 13 residues.

The chain employs TRBV2 and TRBJ1-2; 8 bases are shared with TRBD1. The CDR3 extends over 15 amino acids. Germline CDR1 is SNHLY and CDR2 is FYNNEI. V lost 7 bases to trimming and J lost 6 bases; unmatched junction nucleotides: 13. The CDR3 region is CASIMTGELIHGYTF. DNA of the CDR3: TGTGCCAGCATTATGACAGGGGAGTTAATCCATGGCTACACCTTC.

This clone was recorded once. The chain recombines TRBV9 with TRBJ2-5; D may be TRBD2 (5 bases). The V and J ends lost 5 bases and 0 bases respectively, with 14 bases between them. Germline V gene lookup returns CDR1 SGDLS and CDR2 YYNGEE. The CDR3 runs to 15 residues. CDR3 protein: CASRKTAAYQETQYF. CDR3 nucleotide sequence: TGTGCCAGCAGGAAAACAGCGGCGTACCAAGAGACCCAGTACTTC. Using reference TRBV9 and TRBJ2-5 for the parts outside the CDR3, the full variable domain is DSGVTQTPKHLITATGQRVTLRCSPRSGDLSVYWYQQSLDQGLQFLIQYYNGEERAKGNILERFSAQQFPDLHSELNLSSLELGDSALYFCASRKTAAYQETQYFGPGTRLLVL.

The chain carries TRBV29-1 and TRBJ2-7; TRBD2 is a possible D gene (5 bases). This CDR3 is 17 amino acids long. Trimming stripped 0 bases from V and 3 bases from J, with 21 bases between. Germline loops: CDR1 SQVTM, CDR2 ANQGSEA. The CDR3 DNA follows: TGCAGCGTTGAAGATCTCGGAAGCGGTCAAATCTTCTACGAGCAGTACTTC. It encodes CSVEDLGSGQIFYEQYF.

The V gene is TRBV6-5, the J gene TRBJ2-3; D is unresolved. Trimming cost V 0 bases and J 6 bases, with 13 bases left between them. The CDR3 spans 15 residues. The germline gives CDR1 MNHEY, CDR2 SVGAGI. CDR3 region: CASSYSTDLFDTQYF. In DNA, the CDR3 is TGTGCCAGCAGTTACTCTACGGATTTATTCGATACGCAGTATTTT.

The rearrangement links TRBV5-6 to TRBJ1-4; D not certain. V was trimmed by 1 base and J by 0 bases, leaving 4 bases between them. The germline CDR1 and CDR2 sequences are SGHDT and YYEEEE. This CDR3 contains 14 residues. The CDR3 protein is CASSLPATNEKLFF. The CDR3 DNA reads as TGTGCCAGCAGCTTGCCAGCAACTAATGAAAAACTGTTTTTT. Combining the CDR3 with reference TRBV5-6 and TRBJ1-4 gives the whole variable domain DAGVTQSPTHLIKTRGQQVTLRCSPKSGHDTVSWYQQALGQGPQFIFQYYEEEERQRGNFPDRFSGHQFPNYSSELNVNALLLGDSALYLCASSLPATNEKLFFGSGTQLSVL.

The chain employs TRBV11-1 and TRBJ2-7; D is perhaps TRBD1 (6 bases). This CDR3 has 14 residues. The germline V and J ends were trimmed by 5 bases and 6 bases, with 17 bases remaining between them. Germline CDR1 SGHAT, CDR2 FQDESV (reference sequence). The CDR3 DNA follows: TGTGCCAGCAGCGCCAGGACAGCCCTTGGCGAGCAGTACTTC. Translated, it gives CASSARTALGEQYF. Variable domain in full (rest from reference TRBV11-1 and TRBJ2-7): EAEVAQSPRYKITEKSQAVAFWCDPISGHATLYWYRQILGQGPELLVQFQDESVVDDSQLPKDRFSAERLKGVDSTLKIQPAELGDSAMYLCASSARTALGEQYFGPGTRLTVT.

This rearrangement joins TRBV4-1 to TRBJ2-7; D is unresolved. The V end lost 0 bases, the J end lost 3 bases, and 9 bases lay between the germline ends. The CDR3 sequence is 14 residues long. The V gene's germline CDR1 is MGHRA and CDR2 YSYEKL. Here the CDR3 reads CASSQDSPSYEQYF. DNA of the CDR3: TGCGCCAGCAGCCAAGATTCTCCTAGCTACGAGCAGTACTTC.

The chain carries TRBV28 and TRBJ1-5, with D possibly matching TRBD1 (6 bases). V was pared by 8 bases and J by 6 bases, with 14 bases between. The CDR3 runs to 13 residues. Germline V gene sequence: CDR1 MDHEN, CDR2 SYDVKM. CDR3 sequence reads: CASEGGLRQPQHF. CDR3 coding DNA: TGTGCCAGCGAGGGGGGGCTGCGTCAGCCCCAGCATTTT. Full variable domain (outside the CDR3, taken from reference TRBV28 and TRBJ1-5): DVKVTQSSRYLVKRTGEKVFLECVQDMDHENMFWYRQDPGLGLRLIYFSYDVKMKEKGDIPEGYSVSREKKERFSLILESASTNQTSMYLCASEGGLRQPQHFGDGTRLSIL.

The chain couples TRBV27 to TRBJ2-7; 7 bases agree with TRBD2. Trimming at V came to 2 bases and at J to 6 bases, leaving 1 base not matched to a gene. From germline, CDR1 is MNHEY and CDR2 SMNVEV (reference sequence). CDR3 length: 12 residues. CDR3 sequence (DNA): TGTGCCAGCAGTTTAGGGAGGGGCGAGCAGTACTTC. This sequence encodes CASSLGRGEQYF.

The chain links TRBV7-9 to TRBJ2-3; a weak D match, TRBD1 (6 bases). The germline V gene has CDR1 SEHNR and CDR2 FQNEAQ (reference sequence). The V gene lost 6 bases and the J gene lost 3 bases, with 13 bases spanning the gap. The CDR3 is 14 amino acids. Here the CDR3 reads CASRYQGITDTQYF. The CDR3 DNA is TGTGCCAGCAGATACCAGGGGATAACAGATACGCAGTATTTT. The full variable domain, in which reference TRBV7-9 and TRBJ2-3 provide the parts outside the CDR3, is DTGVSQNPRHKITKRGQNVTFRCDPISEHNRLYWYRQTLGQGPEFLTYFQNEAQLEKSRLLSDRFSAERPKGSFSTLEIQRTEQGDSAMYLCASRYQGITDTQYFGPGTRLTVL.

V and J are TRBV15 and TRBJ1-1; possibly TRBD1 for D (6 bases). V lost 0 bases, J lost 5 bases, and 13 bases lay in between. From germline, CDR1 is LNHNV and CDR2 YYDKDF (reference sequence). The CDR3 totals 15 residues. Here the CDR3 DNA reads TGTGCCACCAGCAGAGAACAGGGTGTAAGGACTGAAGCTTTCTTT. It specifies CATSREQGVRTEAFF.